Listed here are 13 T cell receptor beta chains from one sample, sequenced in a study of shared clonotypes between healthy human individuals. Using immunoSEQ multiplex PCR, the repertoire was profiled, and TCRdb retains in-frame clones only, with some absent. The sample yields 490,000 or so clones, roughly 78% seen once. The sequenced material came from PBMCs. These receptors came from a woman aged 40 to 50 in good health. Some clones in this sample may be carry-over from other donors' samples.

This clone was counted at least ten times. The same CDR3 can be traced to other DNA sequences in this sample. The chain combines TRBV7-3 with TRBJ1-1; D is unresolved. Trimming stripped 5 bases from V and 4 bases from J, with 20 bases between. CDR3 length: 16 residues. Germline V gene data show CDR1 as SGHTA and CDR2 as FQGTGA. The CDR3 spells CASSPSPTAASTEAFF. DNA for the CDR3: TGTGCCAGCAGCCCATCTCCGACTGCAGCGAGCACTGAAGCTTTCTTT.

This rearrangement joins TRBV5-1 to TRBJ1-1, with 8 bases aligning to TRBD1. This CDR3 comprises 14 residues. CDR1 is SGHRS and CDR2 is YFSETQ in the germline V gene. The V gene end was trimmed by 4 bases and the J gene end by 4 bases; junction bases not matched to a gene: 6. This CDR3 reads CASSKDRVRTEAFF. The CDR3 DNA follows: TGCGCCAGCAGCAAGGACAGGGTTCGCACTGAAGCTTTCTTT.

V usage is TRBV11-2 and J usage is TRBJ2-5; 11 bases are a match to TRBD2. The length of the CDR3 is 17 residues. J gave up 5 bases and V 3 bases, and 11 bases lay outside the gene matches. Germline values: CDR1 SGHAT, CDR2 FQNNGV. The CDR3 here is CASSLLAGGPGDETQYF. CDR3 bases: TGTGCCAGCAGCTTGTTAGCGGGAGGGCCAGGGGATGAGACCCAGTACTTC.

In this sample, this clone turned up a few times. Other DNA sequences from this sample encode an identical CDR3 as well. The rearrangement links TRBV6-5 to TRBJ2-3, with 11 bases matching TRBD2. The CDR3 is 15 residues long. Per germline, CDR1 MNHEY and CDR2 SVGAGI. Trimming at V came to 5 bases and at J to 0 bases, leaving 1 base not matched to a gene. In DNA form, the CDR3 reads TGTGCCAGCAGTAGACTAGCGGGAAGCACAGATACGCAGTATTTT. Its protein is CASSRLAGSTDTQYF.

This clone turned up a few times. The chain uses TRBV19 and TRBJ2-2; D ambiguous. V lost 2 bases and J 2 bases, leaving 6 bases between the germline ends. CDR1 and CDR2 from the germline V gene are LNHDA and SQIVND (reference sequence). The CDR3 loop spans 14 amino acids. CDR3 nucleotides: TGTGCCAGTAGTATATCCCCCAACACCGGGGAGCTGTTTTTT. Translated, it gives CASSISPNTGELFF. The full variable domain, completed using reference TRBV19 and TRBJ2-2, is DGGITQSPKYLFRKEGQNVTLSCEQNLNHDAMYWYRQDPGQGLRLIYYSQIVNDFQKGDIAEGYSVSREKKESFPLTVTSAQKNPTAFYLCASSISPNTGELFFGEGSRLTVL.

The gene calls are TRBV4-2 and TRBJ2-5; the D gene is possibly TRBD1 (5 bases). The CDR3 covers 16 residues. V lost 0 bases and J 2 bases, leaving 13 bases between the germline ends. Germline V gene lookup returns CDR1 LGHNA and CDR2 YNFKEQ. In DNA, the CDR3 is TGTGCCAGCAGCCAAGATAGAAGGGGTCGTCAAGAGACCCAGTACTTC. Translation gives CASSQDRRGRQETQYF.

The count of this clone is one. The sample has other DNA sequences that encode this CDR3 too. The chain has TRBV11-2 and TRBJ1-2; tentatively, D is TRBD1 (5 bases). Trimming removed 5 bases from V and 4 bases from J, with 11 bases in between. CDR3 length equals 13 residues. Germline CDR1 SGHAT, CDR2 FQNNGV. The CDR3 loop is CASSRGRIYGYTF. In nucleotides, the CDR3 is TGTGCCAGCAGCCGGGGGAGAATCTATGGCTACACCTTC.

About this clone itself: A read error is the likely source, as a far larger clone sits one nucleotide away. The sample contains more than one DNA sequence encoding this CDR3. The chain has TRBV7-8 and TRBJ1-5; maybe TRBD1 (5 bases). Looked up from germline, CDR1 is SGHVS and CDR2 is FQNEAQ. The CDR3 length is 13 residues. CDR3 loop: CASSLEEGAPQHF. The CDR3 coding sequence is TGTGCCAGCAGCTTAGAAGAAGGGGCGCCCCAGCACTTT.

This clone appeared once. V and J are TRBV10-3 and TRBJ1-2, with TRBD1 as a possible D gene (5 bases). The CDR3 sequence is 13 residues long. Germline CDR1 reads ENHRY; CDR2 reads SYGVKD. V lost 3 bases and J lost 5, with 10 bases in between. CDR3 sequence (DNA): TGTGCCATCAGTGATACCGGGGGATATGGCTACACCTTC. This sequence encodes CAISDTGGYGYTF.

This clone showed up just a few times. This chain joins TRBV29-1 and TRBJ1-3; D remains unclear. This CDR3 comprises 12 residues. V was trimmed by 7 bases and J by 0 bases, leaving 7 bases between them. Germline V gives CDR1 SQVTM, CDR2 ANQGSEA. The CDR3 loop is CSAVSSGNTIYF. The DNA of the CDR3 is TGCAGCGCTGTCTCCTCTGGAAACACCATATATTTT.

The chain carries TRBV19 and TRBJ2-1, with TRBD2 matching 10 bases. This CDR3 contains 18 residues. V lost 1 base and J lost 2; bases outside the gene matches: 8. Germline V CDR1 and CDR2: LNHDA, SQIVND (reference sequence). The CDR3 reads CASSIGRPSGRAYNEQFF. The CDR3 DNA reads TGTGCCAGTAGTATAGGACGTCCCAGCGGGAGGGCCTACAATGAGCAGTTCTTC.

This clone was detected a few times. J is TRBJ1-5 and V is TRBV18; D gene uncertain. The V gene lost 5 bases and the J gene lost 6 bases, with 8 bases spanning the gap. The CDR3 has 12 amino acids. CDR1 is KGHSH and CDR2 is LQKENI in the germline V gene. The chain's CDR3 is CASSDGGQPQHF. CDR3 DNA: TGTGCCAGCTCAGACGGCGGTCAGCCCCAGCATTTT.

This chain uses TRBV7-2 with TRBJ2-1, with a tentative D call TRBD2 (6 bases). V gave up 5 bases and J gave up 7 bases, with 18 bases separating them. CDR1 and CDR2 (germline): SGHTA, FQGNSA. The CDR3 consists of 15 residues. CDR3 bases: TGTGCCAGCAGCGCGGGACCTGGGGGTTCTAATGAGCAGTTCTTC. It specifies CASSAGPGGSNEQFF.